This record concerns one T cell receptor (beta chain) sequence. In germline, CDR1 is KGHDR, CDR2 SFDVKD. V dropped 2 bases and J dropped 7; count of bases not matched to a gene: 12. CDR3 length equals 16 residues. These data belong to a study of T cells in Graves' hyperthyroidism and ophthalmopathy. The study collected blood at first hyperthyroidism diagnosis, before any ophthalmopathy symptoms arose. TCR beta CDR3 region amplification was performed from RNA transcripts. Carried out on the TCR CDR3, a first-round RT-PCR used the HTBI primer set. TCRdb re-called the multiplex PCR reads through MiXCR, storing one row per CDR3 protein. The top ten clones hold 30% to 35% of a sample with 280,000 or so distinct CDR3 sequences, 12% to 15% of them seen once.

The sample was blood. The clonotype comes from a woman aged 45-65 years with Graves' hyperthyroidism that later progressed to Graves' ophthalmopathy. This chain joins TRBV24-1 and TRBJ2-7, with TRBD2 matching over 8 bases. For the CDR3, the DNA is TGTGCCACCAGTGATTCGGTTCGAGCGGGAGTAAGTGAGCAGTACTTC. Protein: CATSDSVRAGVSEQYF.